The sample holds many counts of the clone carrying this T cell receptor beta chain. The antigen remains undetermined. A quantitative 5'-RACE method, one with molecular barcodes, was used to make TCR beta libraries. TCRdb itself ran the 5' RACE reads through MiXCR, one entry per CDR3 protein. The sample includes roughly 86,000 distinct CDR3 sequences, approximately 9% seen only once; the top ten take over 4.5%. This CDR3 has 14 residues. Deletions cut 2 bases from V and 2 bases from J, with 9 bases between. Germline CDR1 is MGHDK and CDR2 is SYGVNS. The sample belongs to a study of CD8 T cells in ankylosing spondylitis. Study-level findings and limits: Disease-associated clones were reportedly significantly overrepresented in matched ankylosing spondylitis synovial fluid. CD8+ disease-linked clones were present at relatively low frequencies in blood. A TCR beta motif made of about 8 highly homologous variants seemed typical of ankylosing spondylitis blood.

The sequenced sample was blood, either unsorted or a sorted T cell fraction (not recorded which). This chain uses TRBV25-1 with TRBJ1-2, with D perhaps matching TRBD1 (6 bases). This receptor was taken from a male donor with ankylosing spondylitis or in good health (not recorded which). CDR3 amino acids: CASSETGYNYGYTF. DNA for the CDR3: TGTGCCAGCAGTGAAACAGGGTACAACTATGGCTACACCTTC.